The 20 T cell receptor beta chains presented below share a single source sample, sequenced in a study of cytomegalovirus exposure and HLA in healthy donors. This PCR relied on a set of 60 Vbeta primers and 13 Jbeta primers. Sequencing was performed with immunoSEQ multiplex PCR; in TCRdb, only in-frame clones are kept and a portion is missing. The data contain around 160,000 clones, about four fifths of them seen just once; the ten biggest clones take up roughly 8%. The sequenced material came from PBMCs. The source is a male donor in good health and CMV-seropositive.

The chain uses TRBV5-4 and TRBJ2-1, with TRBD2 identical over 13 bases. Germline V CDR1 and CDR2: SGHNT, YYREEE (reference sequence). V trimming: 4 bases; J trimming: 4 bases; junction bases outside the gene matches: 2. The CDR3 extends over 15 amino acids. The CDR3 loop is CASSPTSGGYNEQFF. CDR3 in DNA: TGTGCCAGCAGCCCGACTAGCGGGGGGTACAATGAGCAGTTCTTC.

The chain employs TRBV6-5 and TRBJ2-7, with D tentatively TRBD2 (5 bases). The V end was cut by 2 bases, the J end by 6 bases, with 11 bases between. The CDR3 contains 13 residues. Germline V gives CDR1 MNHEY, CDR2 SVGAGI. DNA of the CDR3: TGTGCCAGCAGTTACCCGGTCGGGGTCGAGCAGTACTTC. As protein: CASSYPVGVEQYF.

The gene calls are TRBV7-9 and TRBJ2-5; 8 bases align to TRBD2. Per germline, CDR1 SEHNR and CDR2 FQNEAQ (reference sequence). With 5 bases clipped from V and 4 bases from J, the junction kept 15 bases outside the gene matches. CDR3 length: 17 residues. CDR3 bases: TGTGCCAGCAGCGCTCGTGGCCTCAGCGGGAGTGGAGAGACCCAGTACTTC. Translation: CASSARGLSGSGETQYF.

The chain is built from TRBV7-7 and TRBJ2-5, with 8 bases aligning to TRBD1. Losses at the gene ends were 6 bases for V and 2 bases for J; bases not matched to a gene: 11. In germline, CDR1 is SSHAT, CDR2 FNYEAQ (reference sequence). CDR3 length: 16 residues. CDR3 bases: TGTGCCAGCAGTTCTGTCAGGACAGGGCATCAAGAGACCCAGTACTTC. Its translation is CASSSVRTGHQETQYF.

This clone was seen just once. CDR3 protein: CASSLASGLAYGYTF. The CDR3 region has the DNA TGCGCCAGCAGCTTGGCGTCAGGACTGGCCTATGGCTACACCTTC. The J gene is TRBJ1-2, the V gene TRBV5-1, with no clear D. V lost 0 bases to trimming and J lost 4 bases, with 13 bases between them. The germline CDR1 and CDR2 sequences are SGHRS and YFSETQ. This CDR3 is 15 amino acids long.

V is TRBV7-9 and J is TRBJ1-1, with 7 bases that match TRBD1. The V and J ends lost 4 bases and 4 bases, in that order; junction bases with no gene match: 6. The length of the CDR3 is 14 residues. Germline lookup yields CDR1 SEHNR and CDR2 FQNEAQ (reference sequence). The CDR3 reads CASSSGAGGTEAFF. CDR3 nucleotides: TGTGCCAGCAGCTCTGGGGCAGGGGGCACTGAAGCTTTCTTT.

The rearrangement joins TRBV7-6 to TRBJ2-3; TRBD2 matches 11 bases. The CDR3 has 16 residues. Germline V CDR1 and CDR2: SGHVS, FNYEAQ. With 4 bases clipped from V and 2 bases from J, the junction kept 5 bases outside the gene matches. This CDR3 reads CASSSLAGEYTDTQYF. The CDR3 DNA sequence: TGTGCCAGCAGCTCACTAGCGGGAGAATACACAGATACGCAGTATTTT.

The chain recombines TRBV30 with TRBJ2-7; TRBD1 agrees at 10 bases. Germline V gene lookup returns CDR1 GTSNPN and CDR2 SVGIG (reference sequence). CDR3 length equals 15 residues. Trimming took 2 bases from V and 0 from J; bases not matched to a gene: 4. Written as DNA, the CDR3 is TGTGCCTGGAGTCCTCGGGACAGGGGCTCCTACGAGCAGTACTTC. This sequence encodes CAWSPRDRGSYEQYF.

The J gene is TRBJ2-3, the V gene TRBV6-4, with D hard to call. Trimming pared 0 bases from V and 4 bases from J, leaving 11 bases between. Germline V gene lookup returns CDR1 MRHNA and CDR2 SNTAGT. This CDR3 has 15 amino acids. The CDR3 reads CASSDSRVGADTQYF. In nucleotides, the CDR3 is TGTGCCAGCAGTGACTCGAGAGTTGGTGCAGATACGCAGTATTTT.

This chain uses TRBV2 with TRBJ1-4; 7 bases agree with TRBD1. V was pared by 1 base and J by 3 bases, with 2 bases of the junction left unmatched. This CDR3 comprises 15 residues. Germline-derived CDR1 and CDR2 are SNHLY and FYNNEI. CDR3 DNA sequence: TGTGCCAGCAGTGAAGAGGGACAGCCTAATGAAAAACTGTTTTTT. As protein: CASSEEGQPNEKLFF.

This chain joins TRBV14 and TRBJ2-7, with TRBD2 identical over 9 bases. V lost 3 bases, J lost 5 bases, and 8 bases stayed unmatched. The CDR3 runs 15 residues. Germline V CDR1 and CDR2: SGHDN, FVKESK. The CDR3 coding sequence is TGTGCCAGCAGCCATCCTGCAGGGACTAGCAACGAGCAGTACTTC. It encodes CASSHPAGTSNEQYF.

The chain recombines TRBV27 with TRBJ2-7; D is perhaps TRBD1 (5 bases). This CDR3 has 14 residues. V was pared by 2 bases and J by 2 bases, with 10 bases between. Germline CDR1 MNHEY, CDR2 SMNVEV (reference sequence). This CDR3 reads CASSLRQRAYEQYF. As DNA, the CDR3 is TGTGCCAGCAGTTTAAGACAGAGAGCCTACGAGCAGTACTTC.

V and J are TRBV2 and TRBJ2-7; D might be TRBD2 (6 bases). The CDR3 is made up of 16 amino acids. V lost 5 bases, J lost 1 base, and 18 bases lay in between. The germline V gene encodes CDR1 SNHLY and CDR2 FYNNEI. CDR3 residues: CASSRDEVAVSYEQYF. CDR3 in DNA: TGTGCCAGCAGTAGGGATGAGGTAGCGGTGTCCTACGAGCAGTACTTC.

The chain joins TRBV28 to TRBJ1-5; TRBD1 agrees at 9 bases. This CDR3 spans 19 amino acids. V dropped 4 bases and J dropped 1; count of bases not matched to a gene: 14. Germline V gene sequence: CDR1 MDHEN, CDR2 SYDVKM. Here the CDR3 reads CASSSHFGTGWASNQPQHF. Written as DNA, the CDR3 is TGTGCCAGCAGTTCCCATTTCGGGACAGGGTGGGCAAGCAATCAGCCCCAGCATTTT.

The CDR3 here is CASSSPGTGYEQYF. The DNA of the CDR3 is TGTGCCAGCAGCTCCCCCGGGACAGGCTACGAGCAGTACTTC. The rearrangement links TRBV6-6 to TRBJ2-5, with TRBD1 matching over 8 bases. The J call is in doubt because the DNA end fits TRBJ2-7 better. The CDR3 length is 14 residues. From germline, CDR1 is MNHNY and CDR2 SVGAGI (reference sequence).

The chain employs TRBV2 and TRBJ2-7, with 8 bases that match TRBD1. Germline CDR1 SNHLY, CDR2 FYNNEI. The CDR3 length is 14 residues. V shed 10 bases and J 2 bases; nucleotides not matched to a gene: 10. CDR3 sequence reads: CANQARTGPYEQYF. The CDR3, as DNA: TGTGCCAACCAGGCGCGGACAGGGCCCTACGAGCAGTACTTC. Using reference TRBV2 and TRBJ2-7 for the parts outside the CDR3, the full variable domain is EPEVTQTPSHQVTQMGQEVILRCVPISNHLYFYWYRQILGQKVEFLVSFYNNEISEKSEIFDDQFSVERPDGSNFTLKIRSTKLEDSAMYFCANQARTGPYEQYFGPGTRLTVT.

This chain uses TRBV7-6 with TRBJ1-1; no clear D. Between the trimmed V and J ends, which lost 6 bases and 8 bases, there was a span of 10 bases. CDR1 and CDR2 (germline): SGHVS, FNYEAQ. The CDR3 consists of 11 residues. This CDR3 reads CASSLRGEAFF. In DNA, the CDR3 is TGTGCCAGCAGTCTTAGAGGAGAAGCTTTCTTT.

The rearrangement uses TRBV5-1 and TRBJ2-7, with TRBD1 as a possible D gene (5 bases). Per the germline V gene, CDR1 is SGHRS and CDR2 is YFSETQ. This CDR3 has 13 residues. The V end was cut by 4 bases, the J end by 3 bases, with 11 bases between. The CDR3 DNA follows: TGCGCCAGCAGCCTAATACAGGACTACGAGCAGTACTTC. Its translation is CASSLIQDYEQYF.

The chain links TRBV19 to TRBJ1-5; TRBD1 might be the D (6 bases). In germline, CDR1 is LNHDA, CDR2 SQIVND (reference sequence). This CDR3 has 16 residues. V gave up 1 base and J gave up 3 bases, with 13 bases separating them. The DNA for the CDR3 is TGTGCCAGTAGTATAGGCCGACAGGTTCTCAATCAGCCCCAGCATTTT. It codes for CASSIGRQVLNQPQHF. The variable domain in full, with the rest retrieved from reference TRBV19 and TRBJ1-5, is DGGITQSPKYLFRKEGQNVTLSCEQNLNHDAMYWYRQDPGQGLRLIYYSQIVNDFQKGDIAEGYSVSREKKESFPLTVTSAQKNPTAFYLCASSIGRQVLNQPQHFGDGTRLSIL.

This sequence joins TRBV5-4 and TRBJ2-7, with 12 nucleotides matching TRBD2. Trimming removed 3 bases from V and 0 bases from J; junction bases left unmatched: 13. The germline V gene has CDR1 SGHNT and CDR2 YYREEE (reference sequence). The CDR3 runs 19 residues. CDR3 in DNA: TGTGCCAGCAGCTCAGCCGGACTAGCGGGGTTTCAAGGCTCCTACGAGCAGTACTTC. Translation gives CASSSAGLAGFQGSYEQYF.